This is a list of T cell receptor beta chains from one sample in a study of beta chain features in type 1 diabetes. Method: immunoSEQ multiplex PCR; TCRdb's copy keeps in-frame clones and lacks some. The table includes 200,000 to 250,000 clones, 55% to 70% detected once. Input material: naive CD4+ T cells from blood. These receptors were obtained from a man aged 25 to 40 in good health. CDR3s include the opening cysteine and the closing phenylalanine or tryptophan. D genes are given only for firm matches. Clone size appears in some rows only: once, few, many, or a class for an expanded clone.

d_call,v_call,clone_size,j_call,cdr3_nt,cdr3_aa
TRBD2,TRBV4-1,few,TRBJ2-3,TGCGCCAGCAGCCAACGGACTAGCGGGGATAATACGCAGTATTTT,CASSQRTSGDNTQYF
NA,TRBV29-1,NA,TRBJ2-3,TGCAGCGTAGACACCACAGATACGCAGTATTTT,CSVDTTDTQYF
TRBD1,TRBV5-1,NA,TRBJ2-5,TGCGCCAGCAGCTTGGGACAGGGGGCAGGAGAGACCCAGTACTTC,CASSLGQGAGETQYF
NA,TRBV7-6,NA,TRBJ2-4,TGTGCCAGCAGCCTGTCAGGGACCAAAAACATTCAGTACTTC,CASSLSGTKNIQYF
NA,TRBV18,NA,TRBJ2-2,TGTGCCAGCTCATCTCGAGGATTGGAGCTGTTTTTT,CASSSRGLELFF
TRBD2,TRBV7-2,NA,TRBJ2-1,TGTGCCAGCGGGACTAGCGGAAACAATGAGCAGTTCTTC,CASGTSGNNEQFF
TRBD1,TRBV7-9,few,TRBJ2-3,TGTGCCAGCATCCCCAGGGACAGTCCCCATACAGATACGCAGTATTTT,CASIPRDSPHTDTQYF
TRBD1,TRBV7-2,NA,TRBJ2-7,TGTGCCAGCAGTACCCGTCCGAAGACAGGGCGGTTTTCCTACGAGCAGTACTTC,CASSTRPKTGRFSYEQYF
TRBD1,TRBV6-1,NA,TRBJ2-1,TGTGCCAGCAGTGAAGCCTGGGGACAGGGCCCCTACAATGAGCAGTTCTTC,CASSEAWGQGPYNEQFF
TRBD2,TRBV30,few,TRBJ2-1,TGTGCCTGGAGCCCGGGGGGTGAGCAGTTCTTC,CAWSPGGEQFF
TRBD2,TRBV14,NA,TRBJ2-1,TGTGCCAGCAGCCGGTTAGCGGGAGTCAATGAGCAGTTCTTC,CASSRLAGVNEQFF
TRBD1,TRBV7-9,NA,TRBJ2-7,TGTGCCAGCAGCTCCAGACAGGGAGCGACCTACGAGCAGTACTTC,CASSSRQGATYEQYF
NA,TRBV29-1,NA,TRBJ2-3,TGCAGCTTCCTACCCCCACGGGCTAGCACAGATACGCAGTATTTT,CSFLPPRASTDTQYF
NA,TRBV30,NA,TRBJ2-1,TGTGCCTGGAGTGTACGCGGCGTGGGTGAGCAGTTCTTC,CAWSVRGVGEQFF
TRBD2,TRBV9,NA,TRBJ2-1,TGTGCCAGCAGCCCCACGACTAGCGTGTACAATGAGCAGTTCTTC,CASSPTTSVYNEQFF
TRBD2,TRBV5-6,NA,TRBJ2-4,TGTGCCAGCAGCTTGGAAGTAGCGGGAGAGGAAAACATTCAGTACTTC,CASSLEVAGEENIQYF
NA,TRBV13,once,TRBJ2-7,TGTGCCAGCAGCCCTAAATACGAGCAGTACTTC,CASSPKYEQYF
NA,TRBV29-1,few,TRBJ2-3,TGCAGCGTCCGGGGGAGAAACACAGATACGCAGTATTTT,CSVRGRNTDTQYF
NA,TRBV9,NA,TRBJ2-7,TGTGCCAGCAGCGTAGGTGGCCTAGATCTCAGCGAGCAGTACTTC,CASSVGGLDLSEQYF
NA,TRBV2,NA,TRBJ2-3,TGTGCCAGCACGTCTCGGCGGAGGGAGGATACGCAGTATTTT,CASTSRRREDTQYF
NA,TRBV9,NA,TRBJ2-1,TGTGCCAGCAGCAAAGGGGAAAGGGATAATGAGCAGTTCTTC,CASSKGERDNEQFF
TRBD1,TRBV2,NA,TRBJ1-5,TGTGCCAGCAGTGGACAGGGTACGGGCAATCAGCCCCAGCATTTT,CASSGQGTGNQPQHF
NA,TRBV25-1,once,TRBJ1-1,TGTGCCAGCAGTGATCCCAGGGCGGGGAACACTGAAGCTTTCTTT,CASSDPRAGNTEAFF
NA,TRBV29-1,NA,TRBJ2-5,TGCAGCGTCCCTCCTGGACATCTCCAAGAGACCCAGTACTTC,CSVPPGHLQETQYF
NA,TRBV5-1,NA,TRBJ2-1,TGCGCCAGCAGCTTGGGTCTATACAATGAGCAGTTCTTC,CASSLGLYNEQFF
TRBD1,TRBV7-2,NA,TRBJ2-2,TGTGCCAGCAGCTTAGGGCAGGGGGCAACCGGGGAGCTGTTTTTT,CASSLGQGATGELFF
TRBD1,TRBV9,few,TRBJ2-5,TGTGCCAGCAGCCGGGACAGGCAAGAGACCCAGTACTTC,CASSRDRQETQYF
TRBD2,TRBV5-1,NA,TRBJ2-7,TGCGCCAGCAGCTTGACTAGCGTTACCTACGAGCAGTACTTC,CASSLTSVTYEQYF
NA,TRBV29-1,NA,TRBJ2-2,TGCAGCGTTGAGCCTCAGGGTCTCACCGGGGAGCTGTTTTTT,CSVEPQGLTGELFF
NA,TRBV9,NA,TRBJ1-2,TGTGCCAGCAGCGTAGCGGGGGACTATGGCTACACCTTC,CASSVAGDYGYTF
NA,TRBV30,NA,TRBJ2-5,TGTGCCTGGAGTGCCGCCGGAGAGACCCAGTACTTC,CAWSAAGETQYF
NA,TRBV28,NA,TRBJ2-6,TGTGCCATCCTAGGCAGGGGCCTCTCTGGGGCCAACGTCCTGACTTTC,CAILGRGLSGANVLTF
NA,TRBV7-2,NA,TRBJ2-1,TGTGCCAGCAGTCCGATTGAGAGCTCCTACAATGAGCAGTTCTTC,CASSPIESSYNEQFF
NA,TRBV28,once,TRBJ2-4,TGTGCCAGCAGTTCCCCAAACCAAAACATTCAGTACTTC,CASSSPNQNIQYF
TRBD1,TRBV30,NA,TRBJ2-7,TGTGCCTGTCCAAGGGACAGCTCCTACGAGCAGTACTTC,CACPRDSSYEQYF
TRBD1,TRBV27,NA,TRBJ2-7,TGTGCCAGCAGTTTAGGGGCAGGGGGCTTTGAGCAGTACTTC,CASSLGAGGFEQYF
NA,TRBV4-1,NA,TRBJ1-1,TGCGCCAGCAGCCAACTGGGTAACACTGAAGCTTTCTTT,CASSQLGNTEAFF
NA,TRBV28,once,TRBJ2-4,TGTGCCAGTGGGGAGGGCAGGGGCCCCCTAGCCAAAAACATTCAGTACTTC,CASGEGRGPLAKNIQYF
TRBD2,TRBV7-2,NA,TRBJ2-1,TGTGCCAGCAGCCCCCAATCAGCGGGGGGGCATGAGCAGTTCTTC,CASSPQSAGGHEQFF
NA,TRBV11-2,NA,TRBJ2-5,TGTGCCAGCAGCTCAAACCGAGGACTAAGCAAGACCCAGTACTTC,CASSSNRGLSKTQYF
NA,TRBV25-1,NA,TRBJ2-7,TGTGCCAGCACCATCAGCCAACAGGGAGCCTACGAGCAGTACTTC,CASTISQQGAYEQYF
NA,TRBV20-1,once,TRBJ2-7,TGCAGTGCTAGCTACAACTACGAGCAGTACTTC,CSASYNYEQYF
TRBD2,TRBV30,once,TRBJ2-3,TGTGCCTGGATTTGGCGGGGGGCAGGAGATACGCAGTATTTT,CAWIWRGAGDTQYF
NA,TRBV9,few,TRBJ2-2,TGTGCCAGCAGCGTAGTGGGTTCAGCCCTATCCGGGGAGCTGTTTTTT,CASSVVGSALSGELFF
NA,TRBV2,NA,TRBJ1-1,TGTGCCAGCACGAAAATCACTGAAGCTTTCTTT,CASTKITEAFF